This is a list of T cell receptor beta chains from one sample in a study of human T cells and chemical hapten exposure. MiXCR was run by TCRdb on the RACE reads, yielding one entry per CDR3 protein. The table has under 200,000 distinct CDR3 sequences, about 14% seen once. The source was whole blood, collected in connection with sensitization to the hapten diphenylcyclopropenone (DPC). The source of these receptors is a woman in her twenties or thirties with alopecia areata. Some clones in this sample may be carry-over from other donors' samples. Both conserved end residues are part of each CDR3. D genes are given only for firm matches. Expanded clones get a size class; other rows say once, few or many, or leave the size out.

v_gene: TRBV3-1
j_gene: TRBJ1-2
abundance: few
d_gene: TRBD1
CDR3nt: TGTGCCAGCAGCCAGGGGTTGCAGGGGGAAATTGGCTACACCTTC
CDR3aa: CASSQGLQGEIGYTF

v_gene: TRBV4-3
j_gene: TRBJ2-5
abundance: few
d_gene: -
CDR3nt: TGCGCCAGCAGCCTGACGGACCAAGAGACCCAGTACTTC
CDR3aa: CASSLTDQETQYF

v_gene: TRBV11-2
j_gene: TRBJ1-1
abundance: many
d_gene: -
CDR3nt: TGTGCCAGCAGCATACAGGGTAACACTGAAGCTTTCTTT
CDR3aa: CASSIQGNTEAFF

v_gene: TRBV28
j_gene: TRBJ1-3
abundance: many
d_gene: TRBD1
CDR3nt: TGTGCCAGCAGTCCCCCGGGACAGGCGAACACCATATATTTT
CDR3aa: CASSPPGQANTIYF

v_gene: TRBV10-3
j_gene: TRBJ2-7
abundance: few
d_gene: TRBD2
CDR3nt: TGTGCCATCAGTGGAGTCAGGACTAGCGTGTCCTACGAGCAGTACTTC
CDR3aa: CAISGVRTSVSYEQYF

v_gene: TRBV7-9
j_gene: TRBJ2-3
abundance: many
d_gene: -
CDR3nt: TGTGCCAGCAGCCCCGGACGCACAGATACGCAGTATTTT
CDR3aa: CASSPGRTDTQYF

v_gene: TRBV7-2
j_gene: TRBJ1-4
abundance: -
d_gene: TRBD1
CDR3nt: TGTGCCAGCAGCTTAGATCGAGGACAGGGAACCACCCGTGAAAAACTGTTTTTT
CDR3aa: CASSLDRGQGTTREKLFF

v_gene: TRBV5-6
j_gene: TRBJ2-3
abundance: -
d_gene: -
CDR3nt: TGTGCCAGCAGCTTGACAGGGAGCACAGATACGCAGTATTTT
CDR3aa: CASSLTGSTDTQYF

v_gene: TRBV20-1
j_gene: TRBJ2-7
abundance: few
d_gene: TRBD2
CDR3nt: TGCAGTGCTAGAGATGTCAGGGGAGGTACTAGCGGGGTCTACGAGCAGTACTTC
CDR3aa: CSARDVRGGTSGVYEQYF

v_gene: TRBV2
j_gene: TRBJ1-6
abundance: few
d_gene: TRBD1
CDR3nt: TGTGCCAGCAGGCCAGGGGGTTCACCCCTCCACTTT
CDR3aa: CASRPGGSPLHF

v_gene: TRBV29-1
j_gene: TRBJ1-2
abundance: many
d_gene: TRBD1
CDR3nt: TGCAGCGCCGAACAGGGGACGGCGGGCTACACCTTC
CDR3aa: CSAEQGTAGYTF

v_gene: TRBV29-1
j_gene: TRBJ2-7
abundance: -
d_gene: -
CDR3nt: TGCAGCGTTGGTTTCAGGGTGGGGATTTGGGAAACAAACGAGCAGTACTTC
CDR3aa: CSVGFRVGIWETNEQYF

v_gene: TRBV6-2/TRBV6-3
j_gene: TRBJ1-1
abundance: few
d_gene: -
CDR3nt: TGTGCCAGCAGAGGGCGGGGGATGAACACTGAAGCTTTCTTT
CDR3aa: CASRGRGMNTEAFF

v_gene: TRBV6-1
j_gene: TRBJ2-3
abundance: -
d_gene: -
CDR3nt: TGTGCCAGCAGTGAACCTACAGATACGCAGTATTTT
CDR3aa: CASSEPTDTQYF

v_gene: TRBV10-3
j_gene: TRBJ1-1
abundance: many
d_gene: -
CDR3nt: TGTGCCGCTATACGGGAAGGGCTATCTCAGAGAGCCCCTGAAGCTTTCTTT
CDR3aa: CAAIREGLSQRAPEAFF

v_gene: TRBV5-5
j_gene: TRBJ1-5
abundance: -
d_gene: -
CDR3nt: TGTGCCAGCAGCTCGGACAGCAATCAGCCCCAGCATTTT
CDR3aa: CASSSDSNQPQHF

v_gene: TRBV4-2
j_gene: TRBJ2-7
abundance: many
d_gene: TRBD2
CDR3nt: TGTGCCAGCAGCCAGACTAGCGACTCCTACGAGCAGTACTTC
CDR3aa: CASSQTSDSYEQYF

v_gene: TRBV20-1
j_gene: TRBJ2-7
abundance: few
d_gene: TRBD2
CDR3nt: TGCAGTGCTAGAGATCTTGGGTGGGAGGGCCTCAACGAGCAGTACTTC
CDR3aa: CSARDLGWEGLNEQYF

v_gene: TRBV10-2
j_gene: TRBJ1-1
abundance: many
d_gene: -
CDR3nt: TGCGCCAGCAGTGAGTCGGGGTGGAGGAACACTGAAGCTTTCTTT
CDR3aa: CASSESGWRNTEAFF

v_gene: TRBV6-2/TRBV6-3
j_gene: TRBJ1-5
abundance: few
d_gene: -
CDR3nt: TGTGCCAGCAGTTATTCCGGGTCCTGGAATCAGCCCCAGCATTTT
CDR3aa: CASSYSGSWNQPQHF

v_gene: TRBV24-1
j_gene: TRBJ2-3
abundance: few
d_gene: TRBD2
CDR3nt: TGTGCCACCAGTGGACTAGCGTTGGAAGCGCAGTATTTT
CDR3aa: CATSGLALEAQYF

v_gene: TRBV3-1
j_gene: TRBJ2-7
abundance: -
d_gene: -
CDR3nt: TGTGCCAGCAGCCCCCAGGCGGGGGACAGAAAGAGCGAGCAGTACTTC
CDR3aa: CASSPQAGDRKSEQYF